Here is one T cell receptor (beta chain) with its context. Its antigen is not known. CDR3 length equals 16 residues. Germline V CDR1 and CDR2: MGHDK, SYGVNS. The ends lost 4 bases at V and 1 base at J; junction bases unmatched: 6. This entry belongs to a study of beta chain features in type 1 diabetes. The study's findings and limits: Sampled from patients, naive, central memory and Treg TCRB repertoires appeared more similar than those sampled from healthy donors. These data did not resolve whether HLA type affects TCRB rearrangement.

Of the isolated RNA, all was reverse transcribed, and so the sequenced material was expressed TCRB transcripts. Method: immunoSEQ multiplex PCR; TCRdb's copy keeps in-frame clones and lacks some. In the table there are almost 350,000 clones, around 20% of which are singletons. Averaging around 120 mL, one heparinised blood draw was given by each donor. CD45RO/CCR7/CD25/CD127/CD95/CD27 separated CD4+ naive, central memory, regulatory and stem cell-like memory cells by sorting. The sample comprised naive CD4+ T cells from blood. The origin of this receptor is a woman between 18 and 29 years old in good health. The chain carries TRBV25-1 and TRBJ2-4; 8 bases are a match to TRBD1. CDR3 DNA: TGTGCCAGCAGTGCAGGGGGCGGTGAGGCCAAAAACATTCAGTACTTC. Translated, it gives CASSAGGGEAKNIQYF.